This is a list of T cell receptor beta chains from one sample in a study of shared clonotypes between healthy human individuals. Here immunoSEQ multiplex PCR was the method, and the copy in TCRdb shows in-frame clones only, minus some. The top ten clones hold 0.13% of a sample with some 2,100,000 clones, almost 96% of them seen once. Sequencing was done on a sample of naive CD4+ T cells sorted from blood. The receptors stem from a man aged 18 to 29 in good health. The CDR3 runs from the conserved cysteine through the conserved F or W.

V gene,J gene,CDR3 protein
TRBV28,TRBJ1-2,CASSSPGQGGNYGYTF
TRBV28,TRBJ1-5,CASSLRDRGNQPQHF
TRBV18,TRBJ2-7,CASSPPSMSSYEQYF
TRBV19,TRBJ2-3,CASSITHTTDTQYF
TRBV27,TRBJ2-6,CASSLTDARGAGANVLTF
TRBV19,TRBJ1-3,CASSIEGSGTTGNTIYF
TRBV6-1,TRBJ1-1,CASSSTVNTEAFF
TRBV28,TRBJ2-7,CASSLDRGHEQYF
TRBV19,TRBJ1-2,CASSPGPGTFNYGYTF
TRBV4-2,TRBJ2-1,CASSQVSIAGDNEQFF
TRBV5-4,TRBJ2-5,CASSSRLAGGLETQYF
TRBV18,TRBJ2-7,CASSPSGWGEYEQYF
TRBV18,TRBJ1-4,CASSRDRGVTNEKLFF
TRBV23-1,TRBJ2-2,CASSQCKDRFTGELFF
TRBV29-1,TRBJ2-1,CSVGTGVSYNEQFF
TRBV7-2,TRBJ2-7,CASSGDLGPYEQYF
TRBV2,TRBJ1-3,CASSKGRNPGNTIYF
TRBV18,TRBJ2-7,CASSSLAGMSGEQYF
TRBV6-5,TRBJ2-7,CASSKAGGLYEQYF
TRBV30,TRBJ2-7,CAWSKKGSYEQYF
TRBV11-1,TRBJ2-5,CASSLSGETQYF
TRBV18,TRBJ1-1,CASSPNSAGTGAFF
TRBV7-6,TRBJ2-7,CASSPQTSGRDEQYF
TRBV20-1,TRBJ2-3,CSAREGNTQYF
TRBV5-1,TRBJ1-2,CASSLGVNNYGYTF
TRBV5-1,TRBJ1-2,CASSSVGAHGYTF